This record covers a single T cell receptor beta chain. Germline V CDR1 and CDR2: SGDLS, YYNGEE. The CDR3 loop spans 14 amino acids. J gave up 5 bases and V 3 bases, and 4 bases lay outside the gene matches. The entry originates in a study of blood T cell repertoires in COVID-19. Libraries were prepared by immunoSEQ multiplex PCR; TCRdb keeps only in-frame clonotypes and omits some of them. The sample contains approximately 500,000 clones, more than 75% of which appear only once. The J gene is TRBJ1-5, the V gene TRBV9; 8 bases map to TRBD1. This receptor was obtained from a woman aged 40 to 49 who had recovered from COVID-19. The sample taken for sequencing was PBMCs or T cells enriched from blood (not recorded which). The CDR3 is CASSASGGDQPQHF. For the CDR3, the DNA is TGTGCCAGCAGCGCTTCAGGGGGCGATCAGCCCCAGCATTTT.